Below, 32 T cell receptor beta chains from the same sample are listed, as sequenced in a study of T-cell memory formation after mild COVID-19. Via MiXCR, TCRdb re-called the 5' RACE reads, giving one row per CDR3 protein. The sample holds 35,000 to 55,000 distinct CDR3 sequences; nearly 9.5% are singletons and the top ten take 10% to 15%. Sequenced material: PBMCs or a T cell subset sorted from them (not recorded which). These receptors came from an adult woman who had mild COVID-19 (a few samples of this study predate the infection). Cell type and time point are not known.

The chain carries TRBV20-1 and TRBJ1-1; 7 nucleotides match TRBD1. The germline V gene encodes CDR1 DFQATT and CDR2 SNEGSKA (reference sequence). The CDR3 is 13 amino acids. The V gene end was trimmed by 3 bases and the J gene end by 9 bases; junction bases not matched to a gene: 10. The CDR3 DNA sequence: TGCAGTGCTAGCCTACAGGGGATACACCAAGCTTTCTTT. This gives the protein CSASLQGIHQAFF.

The V and J genes are TRBV28 and TRBJ2-7; 9 positions agree with TRBD1. The CDR3 runs to 13 residues. The ends lost 7 bases at V and 2 bases at J; junction bases unmatched: 3. The germline CDR1 and CDR2 sequences are MDHEN and SYDVKM. CDR3 sequence reads: CASNRQGAYEQYF. CDR3 nucleotides: TGTGCCAGCAACCGACAGGGGGCCTACGAGCAGTACTTC.

This chain connects TRBV5-1 to TRBJ2-1; 8 bases fit TRBD1. The CDR3 sequence is 15 residues long. V was clipped by 1 base and J by 0 bases; unmatched bases: 0. The germline V gene has CDR1 SGHRS and CDR2 YFSETQ. The CDR3 DNA reads TGCGCCAGCAGCTTGACAGGGGGCTCCTACAATGAGCAGTTCTTC. Its protein is CASSLTGGSYNEQFF. The full variable domain, with the rest looked up from reference TRBV5-1 and TRBJ2-1, is KAGVTQTPRYLIKTRGQQVTLSCSPISGHRSVSWYQQTPGQGLQFLFEYFSETQRNKGNFPGRFSGRQFSNSRSEMNVSTLELGDSALYLCASSLTGGSYNEQFFGPGTRLTVL.

This clonotype has just a few counts. This chain joins TRBV20-1 and TRBJ2-7; 7 bases match TRBD1. Germline CDR1 and CDR2: DFQATT and SNEGSKA (reference sequence). V gave up 5 bases and J gave up 3 bases; unmatched junction bases: 10. This CDR3 is 14 amino acids long. The CDR3 region has the DNA TGCAGTGCTTCTCCCGGGACAGATAACTACGAGCAGTACTTC. Residues: CSASPGTDNYEQYF.

This clonotype was observed a handful of times. The CDR3: CASSRPGTSYEQYF. DNA for the CDR3: TGTGCCAGTAGTCGACCCGGGACTTCCTACGAGCAGTACTTC. The J gene is TRBJ2-7, the V gene TRBV19; perhaps TRBD2 as D (6 bases). Trimming took 5 bases from V and 1 from J, leaving 12 bases between them. The CDR3 runs to 14 residues. Looked up from germline, CDR1 is LNHDA and CDR2 is SQIVND (reference sequence).

This clonotype was detected only a few times. This sequence joins TRBV12-3 or TRBV12-4 and TRBJ2-7; D ambiguous. V was clipped by 5 bases and J by 4 bases, with 9 bases between them. This CDR3 contains 12 residues. CDR3 residues: CASSASRYEQYF. In nucleotides, the CDR3 is TGTGCCAGCAGTGCCTCTAGGTACGAGCAGTACTTC.

This clonotype has at least ten counts. The CDR3 DNA is TGTGCCAGCAGTGTGCGAGCGCACCAAGAGACCCAGTACTTC. This translates into CASSVRAHQETQYF. V and J are TRBV6-5 and TRBJ2-5; unclear D gene. The CDR3 has 14 residues. The V gene lost 5 bases and the J gene lost 0 bases, with 10 bases spanning the gap. Looked up from germline, CDR1 is MNHEY and CDR2 is SVGAGI.

A few counts support this clonotype. The chain uses TRBV10-3 and TRBJ1-2; D unresolved. V was pared by 6 bases and J by 7 bases, with 9 bases between. CDR1 ENHRY and CDR2 SYGVKD come from the germline V gene. The CDR3 is 11 amino acids. CDR3 nucleotides: TGTGCCATCAGCAGCCATCGTGGCTACACCTTC. It translates to CAISSHRGYTF.

The table lists this clonotype with a few counts. V and J are TRBV5-1 and TRBJ2-5; D remains ambiguous. Trimming cost V 4 bases and J 4 bases, with 14 bases left between them. The CDR3 is made up of 14 amino acids. From germline, CDR1 is SGHRS and CDR2 YFSETQ. In DNA, the CDR3 is TGCGCCAGCAGCCCTGTCGGCAGCCCAGAGACCCAGTACTTC. Translation: CASSPVGSPETQYF.

The chain uses TRBV30 and TRBJ2-3; possibly TRBD1 or TRBD2 for D (5 bases each). Between the trimmed V and J ends, which lost 3 bases and 14 bases, there was a span of 21 bases. The length of the CDR3 is 13 residues. Germline V gene lookup returns CDR1 GTSNPN and CDR2 SVGIG (reference sequence). CDR3 in amino acids: CAWSPGNRDPPYF. The CDR3 DNA reads TGTGCCTGGAGCCCAGGGAACCGGGACCCTCCGTATTTT.

This clonotype was detected only a few times. The chain employs TRBV2 and TRBJ1-1, with D tentatively TRBD1 (5 bases). The CDR3 contains 12 residues. V shed 7 bases and J shed 0 bases, with 6 bases lying between them. Germline CDR1 SNHLY, CDR2 FYNNEI. The CDR3: CASMTVNTEAFF. The CDR3 DNA follows: TGTGCCAGCATGACAGTGAACACTGAAGCTTTCTTT.

This clonotype was found a few times. The chain links TRBV6-5 to TRBJ2-2; D is ambiguous. CDR3 length: 14 residues. Germline loops: CDR1 MNHEY, CDR2 SVGAGI. V was shortened by 8 bases and J by 2 bases, with 12 bases between the two germline ends. CDR3 in amino acids: CASLSPGNTGELFF. CDR3 nucleotide sequence: TGTGCCAGCCTAAGCCCAGGAAACACCGGGGAGCTGTTTTTT.

This clonotype has only a few counts. The chain joins TRBV12-3 or TRBV12-4 to TRBJ2-7; D is unclear. The ends were cut back, 4 bases at V and 5 bases at J, with 0 bases in the middle. The CDR3 sequence is 9 residues long. The CDR3 nucleotides are TGTGCCAGCAGTTACGAGCAGTACTTC. Its protein product is CASSYEQYF.

The table lists this clonotype with a few counts. The CDR3 spells CSAREEQFF. CDR3 sequence (DNA): TGCAGTGCTAGGGAGGAGCAGTTCTTC. The chain joins TRBV20-1 to TRBJ2-1; D not certain. This CDR3 comprises 9 residues. V lost 3 bases and J 10 bases, leaving 4 bases between the germline ends. The germline V gene encodes CDR1 DFQATT and CDR2 SNEGSKA (reference sequence).

This clonotype occurred many times. The chain combines TRBV6-5 with TRBJ2-7; D is possibly TRBD1 or TRBD2 (6 bases each). Per germline, CDR1 MNHEY and CDR2 SVGAGI. V was cut by 4 bases and J by 2 bases, with 21 bases left in between. The CDR3 covers 17 residues. The CDR3 loop reads CASSFRVGGGGTYEQYF. CDR3 in DNA: TGTGCCAGCAGTTTTCGGGTGGGGGGCGGAGGGACCTACGAGCAGTACTTC.

This clonotype was picked up many times. This chain links TRBV5-1 with TRBJ1-5; D might be TRBD1 (5 bases). The CDR3 extends over 13 amino acids. V lost 4 bases, J lost 7 bases, and 12 bases lay in between. Germline values: CDR1 SGHRS, CDR2 YFSETQ. The CDR3 region is CASSAGTGQPQHF. The CDR3, as DNA: TGCGCCAGCAGCGCAGGGACGGGACAGCCCCAGCATTTT.

This clonotype rates as medium-sized. The V and J genes are TRBV5-5 and TRBJ2-3, with D uncertain. CDR1 is SGHKS, CDR2 YYEKEE, per germline (reference sequence). The CDR3 loop spans 13 amino acids. Trimming removed 0 bases at V and 6 bases at J, with 8 bases between. The CDR3 DNA reads TGTGCCAGCAGCTTGGAGGTCAGGGATACGCAGTATTTT. Amino acid sequence: CASSLEVRDTQYF.

This clonotype was found a few times. The chain carries TRBV6-5 and TRBJ2-1; the D gene is possibly TRBD1 (6 bases). Trimming cost V 4 bases and J 2 bases, with 15 bases left between them. Germline V CDR1 and CDR2: MNHEY, SVGAGI. The CDR3 is made up of 16 amino acids. In DNA, the CDR3 is TGTGCCAGCAGTTTTCTACAGGGTCTAACCTACAATGAGCAGTTCTTC. This codes for CASSFLQGLTYNEQFF.

This clonotype has more than one count but fewer than ten. The CDR3 sequence is CATSPNLAGGPGELFF. Written as DNA, the CDR3 is TGTGCCACCAGTCCCAACCTAGCGGGAGGGCCCGGGGAGCTGTTTTTT. The rearrangement uses TRBV24-1 and TRBJ2-2; 12 bases are a match to TRBD2. The CDR3 consists of 16 residues. CDR1 KGHDR and CDR2 SFDVKD come from the germline V gene. Losses at the gene ends were 6 bases for V and 6 bases for J; bases not matched to a gene: 7.

Only a few counts were recorded for this clonotype. The chain joins TRBV5-5 to TRBJ2-7; maybe TRBD2 (5 bases). The CDR3 loop spans 13 amino acids. V lost 2 bases and J lost 3, with 9 bases in between. Germline assignment: CDR1 SGHKS and CDR2 YYEKEE (reference sequence). This CDR3 is CASSFQEVYEQYF. In DNA, the CDR3 is TGTGCCAGCAGCTTTCAGGAGGTCTACGAGCAGTACTTC.

Concerning this clonotype itself: Here the CDR3 omits its conserved ending phenylalanine or tryptophan, so a read error is the likely source. The chain uses TRBV18 and TRBJ2-1; the D gene is possibly TRBD1 (5 bases). This CDR3 has 12 residues. Trimming took 0 bases from V and 10 from J, leaving 7 bases between them. Germline V gene lookup returns CDR1 KGHSH and CDR2 LQKENI. The CDR3 spells CASSPPAGEQFL. The DNA of the CDR3 is TGTGCCAGCTCACCACCGGCAGGGGAGCAGTTCCTC.

The chain has TRBV20-1 and TRBJ2-7; 7 bases match TRBD2. The CDR3 runs to 14 residues. The V gene's germline CDR1 is DFQATT and CDR2 SNEGSKA (reference sequence). V dropped 0 bases and J dropped 2; count of bases not matched to a gene: 4. The CDR3 sequence is CSAREGGDTYEQYF. CDR3 DNA sequence: TGCAGTGCTAGAGAGGGGGGGGATACCTACGAGCAGTACTTC.

This clonotype was observed a few times. The CDR3 region is CASLRGATEAFF. CDR3 DNA sequence: TGTGCCAGTTTGCGAGGGGCCACTGAAGCTTTCTTT. The chain recombines TRBV6-6 with TRBJ1-1; tentatively, D is TRBD1 (5 bases). This CDR3 is built from 12 residues. The V gene's germline CDR1 is MNHNY and CDR2 SVGAGI (reference sequence). V was shortened by 9 bases and J by 4 bases, with 12 bases between the two germline ends.

This clonotype appeared a few times. The CDR3 DNA follows: TGTGCCAGCAGCTGGGACAATCCGAACACTGAAGCTTTCTTT. Protein sequence: CASSWDNPNTEAFF. The gene calls are TRBV7-9 and TRBJ1-1, with D possibly being TRBD1 (6 bases). The CDR3 totals 14 residues. V was cut by 4 bases and J by 1 base, with 10 bases left in between. Germline lookup yields CDR1 SEHNR and CDR2 FQNEAQ (reference sequence).

This clonotype was seen a handful of times. The rearrangement links TRBV6-2 or TRBV6-3 to TRBJ2-7, with 8 bases identical to TRBD1. CDR1 and CDR2 (germline): MNHEY, SVGEGT. With 2 bases clipped from V and 4 bases from J, the junction kept 4 bases outside the gene matches. The CDR3 sequence is 14 residues long. This CDR3 reads CASSYRRGPYEQYF. The DNA of the CDR3 is TGTGCCAGCAGTTACCGCAGGGGGCCGTACGAGCAGTACTTC.

This clonotype occurred a few times. This chain links TRBV6-2 or TRBV6-3 with TRBJ1-1; 8 bases map to TRBD1. In germline, CDR1 is MNHEY, CDR2 SVGEGT. Trimming cost V 5 bases and J 1 base; bases outside gene matches: 6. CDR3 length: 15 residues. In nucleotides, the CDR3 is TGTGCCAGCAGTCGTATAGGGACAGGGAACACTGAAGCTTTCTTT. It codes for CASSRIGTGNTEAFF.

The chain couples TRBV3-1 to TRBJ1-1, with TRBD1 matching 9 bases. CDR3 length: 15 residues. V trimming: 0 bases; J trimming: 8 bases; junction bases outside the gene matches: 7. Germline CDR1 LGHDT, CDR2 YNNKEL (reference sequence). The CDR3 DNA reads TGTGCCAGCAGCCAAGATCTTACAGGGGGCCGCGAAGCTTTCTTT. The encoded protein is CASSQDLTGGREAFF.

The V and J genes are TRBV5-1 and TRBJ1-1; 7 bases line up with TRBD1. Germline V gives CDR1 SGHRS, CDR2 YFSETQ. The CDR3 runs to 15 residues. V lost 0 bases, J lost 3 bases, and 5 bases stayed unmatched. The CDR3 here is CASSLAMGQHTEAFF. DNA of the CDR3: TGCGCCAGCAGCTTGGCCATGGGACAGCACACTGAAGCTTTCTTT.

This clonotype has ten or more counts. The chain employs TRBV24-1 and TRBJ2-7, with D unresolved. The V and J ends lost 2 bases and 2 bases respectively, with 12 bases between them. The CDR3 spans 15 residues. The germline V gene has CDR1 KGHDR and CDR2 SFDVKD. The CDR3 here is CATSDSGIGTYEQYF. CDR3 nucleotides: TGTGCCACCAGTGATTCGGGCATTGGCACCTACGAGCAGTACTTC.

This clonotype was found many times. This sequence joins TRBV20-1 and TRBJ2-5; D gene uncertain. Germline V gene sequence: CDR1 DFQATT, CDR2 SNEGSKA (reference sequence). V shed 5 bases and J shed 4 bases, with 5 bases lying between them. The CDR3 sequence is 10 residues long. In DNA, the CDR3 is TGCAGTGCTTTGCTAGAGACCCAGTACTTC. The encoded protein is CSALLETQYF.

This clonotype was seen ten or more times. The rearrangement uses TRBV5-6 and TRBJ2-1; 11 bases fit TRBD2. Germline assignment: CDR1 SGHDT and CDR2 YYEEEE. CDR3 length: 16 residues. V was clipped by 3 bases and J by 4 bases; unmatched bases: 6. The chain's CDR3 is CASSSKRLAGYNEQFF. The CDR3 bases are TGTGCCAGCAGCTCGAAGAGACTAGCGGGGTACAATGAGCAGTTCTTC.

This clonotype was observed at least ten times. V gene TRBV5-1 combines with J gene TRBJ2-1; 13 nucleotides line up with TRBD2. The CDR3 spans 19 residues. Trimming at V came to 4 bases and at J to 0 bases, leaving 10 bases not matched to a gene. CDR1 is SGHRS, CDR2 YFSETQ, per germline. CDR3 in amino acids: CASSLSGTSGMGSYNEQFF. The CDR3 DNA is TGCGCCAGCAGCCTATCCGGGACTAGCGGGATGGGCTCCTACAATGAGCAGTTCTTC. The full variable domain, completed using reference TRBV5-1 and TRBJ2-1, is KAGVTQTPRYLIKTRGQQVTLSCSPISGHRSVSWYQQTPGQGLQFLFEYFSETQRNKGNFPGRFSGRQFSNSRSEMNVSTLELGDSALYLCASSLSGTSGMGSYNEQFFGPGTRLTVL.